Listed below are T cell receptor beta chains from one sample, sequenced in a study of blood T cell repertoires in COVID-19. The repertoire was sequenced with immunoSEQ multiplex PCR; TCRdb's copy has only in-frame clones and lacks some. The table shows 150,000 or so clones, with 84% occurring only once. Specimen: peripheral blood. The receptors were gathered from a man aged 35-49 years who had recovered from COVID-19. CDR3s include the opening cysteine and the closing phenylalanine or tryptophan. The D gene is left open where the match is weak. Clone size is stated in some rows and not others, as once, few, many or a class when expanded.

CDR3nt: TGTGCCAGCAGCTTGAGAGTAGCGGGAGCGTCAGATACGCAGTATTTT
CDR3aa: CASSLRVAGASDTQYF
abundance: .
d_gene: TRBD2
v_gene: TRBV7-2
j_gene: TRBJ2-3

CDR3nt: TGTGCCAGCAGTTTGGGGACAGGGGGTAGGTTCGGTAATGAAAAACTGTTTTTT
CDR3aa: CASSLGTGGRFGNEKLFF
abundance: .
d_gene: TRBD1
v_gene: TRBV28
j_gene: TRBJ1-4

CDR3nt: TGTGCCAGCAGTTACGACAGGGACCTTGAAAAACTGTTTTTT
CDR3aa: CASSYDRDLEKLFF
abundance: .
d_gene: TRBD1
v_gene: TRBV6-5
j_gene: TRBJ1-4

CDR3nt: TGTGCCAGCAGTAGGGGGCCCCCGGGAGGGCCCGGGAATGAGCAGTTCTTC
CDR3aa: CASSRGPPGGPGNEQFF
abundance: .
d_gene: .
v_gene: TRBV6-2/TRBV6-3
j_gene: TRBJ2-1

CDR3nt: TGTGCCAGCAGCTTACAGGCAGACCCTGGCTACACCTTC
CDR3aa: CASSLQADPGYTF
abundance: few
d_gene: .
v_gene: TRBV7-9
j_gene: TRBJ1-2

CDR3nt: TGCGCCAGCAGGGGAGAGGGTTGGATCGAGTACGAGCAGTACTTC
CDR3aa: CASRGEGWIEYEQYF
abundance: .
d_gene: .
v_gene: TRBV10-1
j_gene: TRBJ2-7

CDR3nt: TGTGCCAGTCGAAACAGGGGAACCTACGAGCAGTACTTC
CDR3aa: CASRNRGTYEQYF
abundance: .
d_gene: TRBD1
v_gene: TRBV19
j_gene: TRBJ2-7

CDR3nt: TGTGCCACCAGCAGAGAGCGCGCCTACGAGCAGTACTTC
CDR3aa: CATSRERAYEQYF
abundance: .
d_gene: .
v_gene: TRBV15
j_gene: TRBJ2-7

CDR3nt: TGCGCCAGCAGCCGGAGCTACGGGGGGACTGGAAACACCATATATTTT
CDR3aa: CASSRSYGGTGNTIYF
abundance: .
d_gene: .
v_gene: TRBV4-3
j_gene: TRBJ1-3

CDR3nt: TGTGCCAGCAGTCCTTTGGGTAGCGGGAGCACAGATACGCAGTATTTT
CDR3aa: CASSPLGSGSTDTQYF
abundance: .
d_gene: TRBD2
v_gene: TRBV27
j_gene: TRBJ2-3

CDR3nt: TGTGCTAGTGGAATGGGGGGATCTGGGGCCAACGTCCTGACTTTC
CDR3aa: CASGMGGSGANVLTF
abundance: .
d_gene: .
v_gene: TRBV12-5
j_gene: TRBJ2-6

CDR3nt: TGTGCCAGCAGGGACAGGGGGAACACTGAAGCTTTCTTT
CDR3aa: CASRDRGNTEAFF
abundance: few
d_gene: TRBD1
v_gene: TRBV6-5
j_gene: TRBJ1-1

CDR3nt: TGTGCCAGTAGTATAACAGGGGAGAATCCAGATACGCAGTATTTT
CDR3aa: CASSITGENPDTQYF
abundance: .
d_gene: TRBD1
v_gene: TRBV19
j_gene: TRBJ2-3

CDR3nt: TGTGCCAGAAGCTTGCCGGGACAGGGGGAATCCTACGAGCAGTACTTC
CDR3aa: CARSLPGQGESYEQYF
abundance: .
d_gene: TRBD1
v_gene: TRBV5-3
j_gene: TRBJ2-7

CDR3nt: TGTGCCAGCAGCCTACAGGGGGACAATCAGCCCCAGCATTTT
CDR3aa: CASSLQGDNQPQHF
abundance: once
d_gene: TRBD1
v_gene: TRBV7-9
j_gene: TRBJ1-5

CDR3nt: TGTGCCAGCAGTTTATTGGGGCCAGGGGATGGCTACACCTTC
CDR3aa: CASSLLGPGDGYTF
abundance: .
d_gene: .
v_gene: TRBV27
j_gene: TRBJ1-2

CDR3nt: TGTGCCAGCGGAATAGCGGGAGATTTAGATACGCAGTATTTT
CDR3aa: CASGIAGDLDTQYF
abundance: .
d_gene: TRBD2
v_gene: TRBV2
j_gene: TRBJ2-3

CDR3nt: TGTGCCAGCAGCCTACGTCGGGGGGGCACAGATACGCAGTATTTT
CDR3aa: CASSLRRGGTDTQYF
abundance: .
d_gene: TRBD2
v_gene: TRBV6-2/TRBV6-3
j_gene: TRBJ2-3

CDR3nt: TGCAGCGGCACTACTCAGACGAACACCGGGGAGCTGTTTTTT
CDR3aa: CSGTTQTNTGELFF
abundance: .
d_gene: .
v_gene: TRBV29-1
j_gene: TRBJ2-2

CDR3nt: TGTGCCAGCAGTGAGACAGGGAATGTCGTATATACCCAGTACTTC
CDR3aa: CASSETGNVVYTQYF
abundance: .
d_gene: TRBD1
v_gene: TRBV6-1
j_gene: TRBJ2-5

CDR3nt: TGCAGCGCAGAAAGACATACGGACACCGGGGAGCTGTTTTTT
CDR3aa: CSAERHTDTGELFF
abundance: .
d_gene: .
v_gene: TRBV29-1
j_gene: TRBJ2-2

CDR3nt: TGCAGCGTCTTATACCGGGACAGGGGGGACGATACGCAGTATTTT
CDR3aa: CSVLYRDRGDDTQYF
abundance: .
d_gene: TRBD1
v_gene: TRBV29-1
j_gene: TRBJ2-3

CDR3nt: TGCAGCTATACTAAAGACAGGGGGAATGAGCAGTTCTTC
CDR3aa: CSYTKDRGNEQFF
abundance: .
d_gene: TRBD1
v_gene: TRBV29-1
j_gene: TRBJ2-1

CDR3nt: TGTGCCAGCATGCGGCTAGCGGGAGGCTACGAGCAGTACTTC
CDR3aa: CASMRLAGGYEQYF
abundance: .
d_gene: TRBD2
v_gene: TRBV27
j_gene: TRBJ2-7

CDR3nt: TGTGCCAGCAGCTCGAGCCCTGCAGGCGAGCAGTACTTC
CDR3aa: CASSSSPAGEQYF
abundance: .
d_gene: .
v_gene: TRBV9
j_gene: TRBJ2-7

CDR3nt: TGTGCCAGCTCACCGGGACAGGGCCACGCCACCGGGGAGCTGTTTTTT
CDR3aa: CASSPGQGHATGELFF
abundance: many
d_gene: TRBD1
v_gene: TRBV18
j_gene: TRBJ2-2

CDR3nt: TGTGCCTGGAGGAAGGCGGGACTAACGAACACCGGGGAGCTGTTTTTT
CDR3aa: CAWRKAGLTNTGELFF
abundance: .
d_gene: TRBD2
v_gene: TRBV30
j_gene: TRBJ2-2

CDR3nt: TGTGCCAGCCGGAGCACCTCTAGCACAGATACGCAGTATTTT
CDR3aa: CASRSTSSTDTQYF
abundance: .
d_gene: .
v_gene: TRBV7-9
j_gene: TRBJ2-3

CDR3nt: TGTGCCAGCAGCTCTCGGGGGAACACAGATACGCAGTATTTT
CDR3aa: CASSSRGNTDTQYF
abundance: .
d_gene: .
v_gene: TRBV7-8
j_gene: TRBJ2-3

CDR3nt: TGTGCCAGTAGTATAGGAGGGAGGGCCCGTAATTCACCCCTCCACTTT
CDR3aa: CASSIGGRARNSPLHF
abundance: .
d_gene: .
v_gene: TRBV19
j_gene: TRBJ1-6

CDR3nt: TGTGCCAGTAGGACTAGCGGGCCCCAGGACATTCAGTACTTC
CDR3aa: CASRTSGPQDIQYF
abundance: few
d_gene: TRBD2
v_gene: TRBV19
j_gene: TRBJ2-4

CDR3nt: TGTGCCAGCAGCTGGCCCCGGGACAAGAACACCGGGGAGCTGTTTTTT
CDR3aa: CASSWPRDKNTGELFF
abundance: few
d_gene: .
v_gene: TRBV7-8
j_gene: TRBJ2-2

CDR3nt: TGTGCCAGCAGTCCTCCGGATAGAGGGTCGGTGGAGACCCAGTACTTC
CDR3aa: CASSPPDRGSVETQYF
abundance: .
d_gene: .
v_gene: TRBV7-9
j_gene: TRBJ2-5

CDR3nt: TGCGCCAGCAGCCTGCTGCGGGGAAACACCATATATTTT
CDR3aa: CASSLLRGNTIYF
abundance: .
d_gene: .
v_gene: TRBV4-3
j_gene: TRBJ1-3

CDR3nt: TGCAGCGTTGATTCGGGAACATACAATGAGCAGTTCTTC
CDR3aa: CSVDSGTYNEQFF
abundance: .
d_gene: .
v_gene: TRBV29-1
j_gene: TRBJ2-1

CDR3nt: TGTGCCAGCAGCTCTGGGGGCCTCTCTGGAAACACCATATATTTT
CDR3aa: CASSSGGLSGNTIYF
abundance: .
d_gene: .
v_gene: TRBV7-9
j_gene: TRBJ1-3

CDR3nt: TGTGCCAGCATGAGTGGCAGAGGAGCGATCAGCACAGATACGCAGTATTTT
CDR3aa: CASMSGRGAISTDTQYF
abundance: .
d_gene: .
v_gene: TRBV28
j_gene: TRBJ2-3